This record concerns one T cell receptor beta chain sequence. This sample is part of a study of blood T cell repertoires in COVID-19. Turning to the study itself: Sample material is recorded as cDNA or gDNA derived from T cells, B-cell-depleted T cells, or PBMCs.

J was trimmed by 5 bases and V by 7 bases; bases with no gene match: 15. CDR3 size: 16 residues. Germline V gives CDR1 SNHLY, CDR2 FYNNEI. Profiled with immunoSEQ multiplex PCR; TCRdb holds only in-frame clones, not every one. Here the sample spans over 300,000 clones, 89% being singletons. Categorization into cohorts depended on clinical history that participants reported. What the recovered Cohort 3 donors had was two negative PCRs, clearance, or symptom resolution. The chain links TRBV2 to TRBJ2-5, with 8 bases fitting TRBD2. Material: PBMCs or T cells enriched from blood (not recorded which). The sequence derives from a woman aged 40 to 49 who had recovered from COVID-19. CDR3 in DNA: TGTGCCAGCACTCCCGGGAGGGAACCGTCTGGGGAGACCCAGTACTTC. It yields the protein CASTPGREPSGETQYF.